This T cell receptor beta chain was captured by sequencing in a study of tumor and adjacent non-tumor tissue in lung cancer. Whole-study context: There were approximately twelve adenocarcinoma, a couple of squamous cell carcinoma and 1 small cell lung cancer cases.

RNA was extracted from bulk tissue without any cell sorting. Newly diagnosed lung cancer patients had thoracic surgery in China, August–late 2014, without prior chemotherapy. Overall study results and limits: Tumor repertoires had a smaller top 100 clone share than normal lung. Significantly higher TCR diversity was found in tumor than normal lung.

The library came from three nested PCR rounds adapted from ARM-PCR protocols. TCRdb reprocessed the multiplex PCR reads with MiXCR, giving one entry per CDR3 protein. The table lists tens of thousands of distinct CDR3 sequences, 55% to 70% of them singletons, with roughly 13% in the top ten. Germline CDR1 MGHRA, CDR2 YSYEKL. This CDR3 has 18 amino acids. Regarding this clonotype: Antigen: not known. The germline gene is not matched at one end of the junction; a read error may be the cause.

The chain combines TRBV4-1 with TRBJ1-3; TRBD1 aligns across 8 bases. The receptor was isolated from a woman aged 70-85 years with non-small cell lung cancer. Sequenced material: lung tumor tissue. CDR3 sequence (DNA): TGCGCCAGCAGCCAAACACCCTCCGACAGGGGCTCTGGAAACACTATATATTTT. This codes for CASSQTPSDRGSGNTIYF.